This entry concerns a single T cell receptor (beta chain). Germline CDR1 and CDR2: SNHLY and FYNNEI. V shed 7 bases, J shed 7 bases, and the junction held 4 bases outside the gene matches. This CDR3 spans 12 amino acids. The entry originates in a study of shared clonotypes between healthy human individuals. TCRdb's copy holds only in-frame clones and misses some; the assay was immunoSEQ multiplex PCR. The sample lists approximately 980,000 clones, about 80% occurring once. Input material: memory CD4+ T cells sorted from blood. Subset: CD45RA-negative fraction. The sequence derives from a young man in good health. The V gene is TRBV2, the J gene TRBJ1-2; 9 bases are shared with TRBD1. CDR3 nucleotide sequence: TGTGCCAGCACGGACAGGGGTGTTGGCTACACCTTC. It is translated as CASTDRGVGYTF. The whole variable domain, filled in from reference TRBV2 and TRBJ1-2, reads EPEVTQTPSHQVTQMGQEVILRCVPISNHLYFYWYRQILGQKVEFLVSFYNNEISEKSEIFDDQFSVERPDGSNFTLKIRSTKLEDSAMYFCASTDRGVGYTFGSGTRLTVV.